The 25 T cell receptor beta chains in this list originate from one sample, sequenced in a study of blood T cell repertoires in COVID-19. Assay: immunoSEQ multiplex PCR; the TCRdb copy retains only in-frame clones and omits some. The sample holds 130,000 to 150,000 clones; 85% to 90% are singletons and the top ten take about 2.3%. Sequencing was carried out using peripheral blood. All receptors come from a human donor in a cohort sampled during active COVID-19.

The V call is TRBV19, the J call TRBJ2-3; 12 bases are shared with TRBD2. Germline-derived CDR1 and CDR2 are LNHDA and SQIVND (reference sequence). V was pared by 3 bases and J by 3 bases, with 4 bases of the junction left unmatched. This CDR3 has 16 amino acids. In nucleotides, the CDR3 is TGTGCCAGTAGTATCACTAGCGGGGGGTTAACAGATACGCAGTATTTT. Protein sequence: CASSITSGGLTDTQYF.

V gene TRBV19 combines with J gene TRBJ2-2; tentative D call: TRBD2 (5 bases). This CDR3 spans 15 amino acids. Germline V CDR1 and CDR2: LNHDA, SQIVND (reference sequence). Trimming pared 4 bases from V and 3 bases from J, leaving 12 bases between. The CDR3 coding sequence is TGTGCCAGTAGTACCCCCGGGATTCACACCGGGGAGCTGTTTTTT. Translated: CASSTPGIHTGELFF. The full variable domain, in which reference TRBV19 and TRBJ2-2 provide the parts outside the CDR3, is DGGITQSPKYLFRKEGQNVTLSCEQNLNHDAMYWYRQDPGQGLRLIYYSQIVNDFQKGDIAEGYSVSREKKESFPLTVTSAQKNPTAFYLCASSTPGIHTGELFFGEGSRLTVL.

The rearrangement uses TRBV6-2 or TRBV6-3 and TRBJ2-3; the D gene is possibly TRBD1 (5 bases). Trimming shortened V by 3 bases and J by 1 base, and 11 bases separated the two germline ends. Germline loops: CDR1 MNHEY, CDR2 SVGEGT. The length of the CDR3 is 15 residues. In nucleotides, the CDR3 is TGTGCCAGCAGTTATGAAGGGGTGGGCACAGATACGCAGTATTTT. It codes for CASSYEGVGTDTQYF.

The rearrangement links TRBV6-5 to TRBJ1-5, with D perhaps matching TRBD1 (5 bases). This CDR3 comprises 15 residues. Germline V gene sequence: CDR1 MNHEY, CDR2 SVGAGI. Deletions cut 2 bases from V and 4 bases from J, with 12 bases between. This CDR3 reads CASSYQAGANQPQHF. The CDR3, as DNA: TGTGCCAGCAGTTACCAGGCTGGGGCGAATCAGCCCCAGCATTTT.

The rearrangement uses TRBV2 and TRBJ1-1; TRBD1 matches 8 bases. The germline V gene encodes CDR1 SNHLY and CDR2 FYNNEI. V lost 5 bases and J lost 7; bases outside the gene matches: 12. The CDR3 length is 15 residues. The CDR3 DNA reads as TGTGCCAGCAGTACATTCCCCAGGGGGCGCGGTGAAGCTTTCTTT. Translation: CASSTFPRGRGEAFF.

The table lists this clone with a count of one. The rearrangement uses TRBV5-1 and TRBJ2-3; weak D call: TRBD2 (5 bases). CDR3 length equals 15 residues. V was pared by 3 bases and J by 0 bases, with 11 bases between. Germline V gene data show CDR1 as SGHRS and CDR2 as YFSETQ. The CDR3 spells CASSWYGDSTDTQYF. The CDR3 DNA reads as TGCGCCAGCAGCTGGTACGGGGATAGCACAGATACGCAGTATTTT.

J is TRBJ2-3 and V is TRBV7-2; TRBD1 agrees at 9 bases. V gave up 5 bases and J gave up 2 bases; unmatched junction bases: 5. CDR3 length: 15 residues. Germline CDR1 reads SGHTA; CDR2 reads FQGNSA. CDR3 DNA: TGTGCCAGCAGCAAGGACAGGGGATTCACAGATACGCAGTATTTT. This encodes CASSKDRGFTDTQYF. Supplemented by reference TRBV7-2 and TRBJ2-3, the full variable domain reads GAGVSQSPSNKVTEKGKDVELRCDPISGHTALYWYRQSLGQGLEFLIYFQGNSAPDKSGLPSDRFSAERTGGSVSTLTIQRTQQEDSAVYLCASSKDRGFTDTQYFGPGTRLTVL.

This chain uses TRBV9 with TRBJ2-3; 9 bases map to TRBD1. The CDR3 contains 19 residues. After removal of 0 bases from V and 2 bases from J, the junction contained 13 bases not matched to a gene. Germline CDR1 and CDR2: SGDLS and YYNGEE. CDR3 sequence reads: CASSVGLVGQGRITDTQYF. In DNA, the CDR3 is TGTGCCAGCAGCGTAGGTTTGGTAGGACAGGGGAGAATCACAGATACGCAGTATTTT. Variable domain in full (rest from reference TRBV9 and TRBJ2-3): DSGVTQTPKHLITATGQRVTLRCSPRSGDLSVYWYQQSLDQGLQFLIQYYNGEERAKGNILERFSAQQFPDLHSELNLSSLELGDSALYFCASSVGLVGQGRITDTQYFGPGTRLTVL.

V gene TRBV4-1 combines with J gene TRBJ2-7; 7 positions match TRBD2. This CDR3 comprises 17 residues. Germline V gene lookup returns CDR1 MGHRA and CDR2 YSYEKL. V gave up 1 base and J gave up 1 base; unmatched junction bases: 10. The DNA for the CDR3 is TGCGCCAGCAGCCAAGTAACATTTCTTAGCGGGTCCTACGAGCAGTACTTC. Translation gives CASSQVTFLSGSYEQYF.

The chain combines TRBV11-3 with TRBJ1-1; D might be TRBD1 (6 bases). V was pared by 5 bases and J by 7 bases, with 23 bases between. This CDR3 region has 16 residues. Germline V gene lookup returns CDR1 SGHNT and CDR2 YENEEA. The CDR3 loop is CASSPNGAGAPVEAFF. The CDR3 DNA reads TGTGCCAGCAGCCCCAATGGGGCAGGGGCACCGGTTGAAGCTTTCTTT.

The rearrangement uses TRBV28 and TRBJ1-5, with D tentatively TRBD1 (5 bases). Trimming took 1 base from V and 3 from J, leaving 13 bases between them. Per the germline V gene, CDR1 is MDHEN and CDR2 is SYDVKM. There are 16 residues in the CDR3. CDR3 nucleotide sequence: TGTGCCAGCAGTTTATTGGAGGGGATAATCAATCAGCCCCAGCATTTT. Translating gives CASSLLEGIINQPQHF.

The chain carries TRBV15 and TRBJ2-7, with 10 bases lining up with TRBD1. The germline CDR1 and CDR2 sequences are LNHNV and YYDKDF (reference sequence). The CDR3 covers 15 residues. Losses at the gene ends were 2 bases for V and 6 bases for J; bases not matched to a gene: 7. CDR3 in DNA: TGTGCCACCAGCAGATACCGGGACAGGGGCGTCGAGCAGTACTTC. Residues: CATSRYRDRGVEQYF.

The chain joins TRBV6-1 to TRBJ2-7; the match to TRBD1 covers 7 bases. Germline assignment: CDR1 MNHNS and CDR2 SASEGT. The CDR3 loop spans 14 amino acids. V was pared by 3 bases and J by 6 bases, with 8 bases of the junction left unmatched. The DNA for the CDR3 is TGTGCCAGCAGTGAGAGACTCGACAGGGCCGAGCAGTACTTC. Amino acid sequence: CASSERLDRAEQYF.

The chain combines TRBV6-5 with TRBJ2-7; D possibly corresponds to TRBD2 (7 bases). V lost 7 bases and J 2 bases, leaving 12 bases between the germline ends. Germline CDR1 and CDR2: MNHEY and SVGAGI. This CDR3 contains 13 residues. In nucleotides, the CDR3 is TGTGCCAGCAAGGGGGGGATAACCTACGAGCAGTACTTC. Protein product: CASKGGITYEQYF.

The rearrangement uses TRBV6-5 and TRBJ1-3, with D perhaps TRBD1 (5 bases). Germline loops: CDR1 MNHEY, CDR2 SVGAGI. Trimming pared 6 bases from V and 3 bases from J, leaving 6 bases between. This CDR3 spans 12 amino acids. The CDR3 spells CASRGLGNTIYF. CDR3 sequence (DNA): TGTGCCAGCAGGGGGCTTGGAAACACCATATATTTT.

The chain joins TRBV18 to TRBJ1-1; weak D call: TRBD1 (5 bases). The CDR3 is made up of 14 amino acids. Trimming removed 7 bases from V and 1 base from J, with 13 bases in between. The germline gives CDR1 KGHSH, CDR2 LQKENI. The CDR3 protein is CASFTNTGNTEAFF. The CDR3 bases are TGTGCCAGCTTCACCAATACAGGGAACACTGAAGCTTTCTTT.

V is TRBV7-8 and J is TRBJ1-1, with D possibly TRBD1 on 6 matching bases. Germline CDR1 SGHVS, CDR2 FQNEAQ. This CDR3 contains 16 residues. V was pared by 5 bases and J by 6 bases, with 22 bases between. CDR3 sequence reads: CASSVQRQADLPEAFF. CDR3 sequence (DNA): TGTGCCAGCAGCGTCCAACGACAGGCTGATCTCCCTGAAGCTTTCTTT.

This clone was observed a single time. The chain carries TRBV4-3 and TRBJ1-4; the D gene is possibly TRBD1 (5 bases). The CDR3 is 17 residues long. Germline CDR1 is LGHNA and CDR2 is YSLEER. Deletions cut 2 bases from V and 5 bases from J, with 18 bases between. CDR3 in amino acids: CASSQRNVGPNNEKLFF. The CDR3 nucleotides read TGCGCCAGCAGCCAAAGAAATGTGGGGCCGAACAATGAAAAACTGTTTTTT.

V and J are TRBV29-1 and TRBJ2-5; 8 nucleotides agree with TRBD2. V dropped 4 bases and J dropped 5; count of bases not matched to a gene: 9. Per germline, CDR1 SQVTM and CDR2 ANQGSEA. This CDR3 spans 14 amino acids. This chain's CDR3 is CSVGAGVMDETQYF. The CDR3 region has the DNA TGCAGCGTTGGAGCGGGAGTTATGGATGAGACCCAGTACTTC. Full variable domain (rest looked up from reference TRBV29-1 and TRBJ2-5): SAVISQKPSRDICQRGTSLTIQCQVDSQVTMMFWYRQQPGQSLTLIATANQGSEATYESGFVIDKFPISRPNLTFSTLTVSNMSPEDSSIYLCSVGAGVMDETQYFGPGTRLLVL.

The CDR3 DNA follows: TGCGCCAGCAGCTTGTCGCCCCAGAGCACAGATACGCAGTATTTT. Translating gives CASSLSPQSTDTQYF. The genes are TRBV5-1 and TRBJ2-3; D gene uncertain. Germline V gives CDR1 SGHRS, CDR2 YFSETQ. V was shortened by 1 base and J by 0 bases, with 9 bases between the two germline ends. This CDR3 spans 15 amino acids.

The chain is built from TRBV3-1 (or the pseudogene TRBV3-2) and TRBJ1-3; TRBD1 matches 9 bases. The CDR3 is made up of 15 amino acids. The germline gives CDR1 LGHDT, CDR2 YNNKEL (reference sequence). Trimming at V came to 2 bases and at J to 4 bases, leaving 3 bases not matched to a gene. The DNA for the CDR3 is TGTGCCAGCAGCCAAATCGACAGGGGGGGAAACACCATATATTTT. Amino acids: CASSQIDRGGNTIYF.

The sample holds one count of this clone. The genes are TRBV12-3 or TRBV12-4 and TRBJ1-3; TRBD1 might be the D (6 bases). With 4 bases removed from V and 2 bases from J, the gap between germline ends came to 6 bases. The CDR3 totals 13 residues. The CDR3 nucleotides read TGTGCCAGCAGTTACAGGGCTGGAAACACCATATATTTT. Residues: CASSYRAGNTIYF.

The chain joins TRBV4-2 to TRBJ2-5, with a tentative D call TRBD1 (5 bases). The V end was cut by 0 bases, the J end by 4 bases, with 9 bases between. Per the germline V gene, CDR1 is LGHNA and CDR2 is YNFKEQ. This CDR3 has 14 amino acids. The CDR3 is CASSQDAGSETQYF. The DNA of the CDR3 is TGTGCCAGCAGCCAAGATGCAGGGTCAGAGACCCAGTACTTC.

In nucleotides, the CDR3 is TGTGCCAGCAGCCGTCGAACAGGGGCCGAGGAGACCCAGTACTTC. Its translation is CASSRRTGAEETQYF. The chain is built from TRBV7-2 and TRBJ2-5; 7 bases are shared with TRBD1. Looked up from germline, CDR1 is SGHTA and CDR2 is FQGNSA. This CDR3 comprises 15 residues. V lost 5 bases to trimming and J lost 5 bases; unmatched junction nucleotides: 11. The variable domain in full, completed from reference TRBV7-2 and TRBJ2-5, reads GAGVSQSPSNKVTEKGKDVELRCDPISGHTALYWYRQSLGQGLEFLIYFQGNSAPDKSGLPSDRFSAERTGGSVSTLTIQRTQQEDSAVYLCASSRRTGAEETQYFGPGTRLLVL.

As concerns this clone: Other nucleotide sequences from this sample produce the same CDR3. This chain links TRBV19 with TRBJ2-1, with 11 nucleotides matching TRBD2. This CDR3 region has 15 residues. Trimming at V came to 9 bases and at J to 0 bases, leaving 4 bases not matched to a gene. Germline CDR1 reads LNHDA; CDR2 reads SQIVND (reference sequence). CDR3 in DNA: TGTGCCAGCAGGACTAGCGGGCCCTCCTACAATGAGCAGTTCTTC. Its translation: CASRTSGPSYNEQFF.